This T cell receptor beta chain was documented in a study of shared T cell receptors in the human thymus. The germline CDR1 and CDR2 sequences are WSHSY and SAAADI. The trim removed 7 bases at V and 2 bases at J, leaving 1 base unmatched. This CDR3 is 12 amino acids long. TCRdb's copy holds only in-frame clones and misses some; the assay was immunoSEQ multiplex PCR. The table includes more than 550,000 clones, about 87% detected once. The same data also went into a second study, on human thymus T cells. This second report adds: From resections taken during corrective heart surgery, the thymus tissue was obtained. Both thymic and peripheral blood repertoires showed apparently biased V and J usage. Related reports documented highly overlapping thymic repertoires among unrelated individuals.

The V and J genes are TRBV10-2 and TRBJ2-7; 8 bases agree with TRBD2. The receptor was isolated from a boy younger than two with a congenital heart defect. What was sequenced was thymocytes. CDR3 in DNA: TGCGCCAGCAAGGGACTAGCCTACGAGCAGTACTTC. It translates to CASKGLAYEQYF.